These T cell receptor beta chains were read from a single sample in a study of cytomegalovirus exposure and HLA in healthy donors. The protocol was immunoSEQ multiplex PCR, while the TCRdb copy is restricted to in-frame clones and leaves out a portion. The sample carries about 120,000 clones, 60% to 85% recorded once. The sample comprised PBMCs. Source of these receptors: a woman aged 40 to 50 in good health and CMV-seropositive. The CDR3 runs from the conserved cysteine through the conserved F or W. Fields, in order: V gene, J gene, CDR3 protein.

v_gene: TRBV5-1; j_gene: TRBJ1-2; CDR3aa: CASSFRTNYGYTF
v_gene: TRBV19; j_gene: TRBJ2-3; CDR3aa: CASSIAPGQGAGTQYF
v_gene: TRBV7-3; j_gene: TRBJ2-6; CDR3aa: CASSTGFSGANVLTF
v_gene: TRBV29-1; j_gene: TRBJ2-1; CDR3aa: CSGAVRSSGEQFF
v_gene: TRBV12-5; j_gene: TRBJ2-3; CDR3aa: CASGLGQGTDTQYF
v_gene: TRBV5-8; j_gene: TRBJ1-2; CDR3aa: CASSLGRTGADGYTF
v_gene: TRBV7-6; j_gene: TRBJ2-7; CDR3aa: CASSSGTSGNRSPSYEQYF
v_gene: TRBV27; j_gene: TRBJ2-1; CDR3aa: CASRRLAGEDEQFF
v_gene: TRBV5-6; j_gene: TRBJ2-7; CDR3aa: CASSFGDRVSEQYF
v_gene: TRBV30; j_gene: TRBJ1-6; CDR3aa: CAWRRGTGNSPLHF
v_gene: TRBV5-1; j_gene: TRBJ2-2; CDR3aa: CASSLAVGQGANTGELFF
v_gene: TRBV7-9; j_gene: TRBJ2-5; CDR3aa: CASSLGGRRGETQYF
v_gene: TRBV27; j_gene: TRBJ2-2; CDR3aa: CASTILGLAGGNTGELFF
v_gene: TRBV6-4; j_gene: TRBJ2-1; CDR3aa: CASSKLAGGSDEQFF
v_gene: TRBV2; j_gene: TRBJ1-6; CDR3aa: CASSVSNSPLHF
v_gene: TRBV10-3; j_gene: TRBJ2-1; CDR3aa: CAIARARRENEQFF
v_gene: TRBV27; j_gene: TRBJ2-1; CDR3aa: CASSFSLGTSGSLEQFF
v_gene: TRBV10-3; j_gene: TRBJ2-3; CDR3aa: CAISESGRGTDTQYF
v_gene: TRBV5-1; j_gene: TRBJ2-3; CDR3aa: CASSSGGQPDTDTQYF
v_gene: TRBV6-1; j_gene: TRBJ1-5; CDR3aa: CASGRGWQADSPQHF
v_gene: TRBV5-1; j_gene: TRBJ2-1; CDR3aa: CASSLGDRATYNEQFF
v_gene: TRBV19; j_gene: TRBJ2-7; CDR3aa: CASSMRGLPGYEQYF
v_gene: TRBV11-3; j_gene: TRBJ2-7; CDR3aa: CASSPTGGGPYEQYF
v_gene: TRBV6-4; j_gene: TRBJ2-2; CDR3aa: CASSNITGELFF
v_gene: TRBV7-9; j_gene: TRBJ2-3; CDR3aa: CASSLGLAESTDTQYF